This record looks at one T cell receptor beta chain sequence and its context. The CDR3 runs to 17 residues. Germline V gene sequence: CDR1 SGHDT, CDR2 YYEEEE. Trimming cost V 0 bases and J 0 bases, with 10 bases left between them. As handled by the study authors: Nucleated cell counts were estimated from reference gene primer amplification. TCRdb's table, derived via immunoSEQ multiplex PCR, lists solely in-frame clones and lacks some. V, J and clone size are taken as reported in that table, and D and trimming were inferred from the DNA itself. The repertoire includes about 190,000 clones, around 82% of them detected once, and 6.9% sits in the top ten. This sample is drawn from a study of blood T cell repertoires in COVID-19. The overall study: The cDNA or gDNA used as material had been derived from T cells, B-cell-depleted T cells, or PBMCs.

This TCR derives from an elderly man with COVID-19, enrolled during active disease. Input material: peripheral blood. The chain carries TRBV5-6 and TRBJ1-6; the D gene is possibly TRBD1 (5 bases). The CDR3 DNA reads TGTGCCAGCAGCTTGGAGGGGCAGGGCTCCTATAATTCACCCCTCCACTTT. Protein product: CASSLEGQGSYNSPLHF.